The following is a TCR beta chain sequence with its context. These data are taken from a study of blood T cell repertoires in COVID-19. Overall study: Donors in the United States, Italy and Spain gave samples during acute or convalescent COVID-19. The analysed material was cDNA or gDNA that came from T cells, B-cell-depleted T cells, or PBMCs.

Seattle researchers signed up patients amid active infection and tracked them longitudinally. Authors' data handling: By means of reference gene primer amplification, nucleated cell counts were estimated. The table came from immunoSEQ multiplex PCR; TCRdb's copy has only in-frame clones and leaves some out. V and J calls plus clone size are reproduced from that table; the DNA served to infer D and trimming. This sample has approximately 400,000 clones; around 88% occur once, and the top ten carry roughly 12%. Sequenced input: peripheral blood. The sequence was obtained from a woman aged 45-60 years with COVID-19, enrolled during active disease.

CDR3 sequence (DNA): TGTGCCAGCAGCCCGACCCCAGGGGATGGCTACACCTTC. Its translation: CASSPTPGDGYTF. The chain links TRBV7-6 to TRBJ1-2, with D possibly matching TRBD1 (6 bases). V was pared by 5 bases and J by 6 bases, with 13 bases between. Germline lookup yields CDR1 SGHVS and CDR2 FNYEAQ. This CDR3 is built from 13 residues.